This TCR beta chain was found in a study of T cell repertoires in cytomegalovirus infection. In the study overall: CMV infection and matching HLA type were both indicated by public TCR beta signatures.

TCRdb re-analysed the reads in MiXCR, keeping a single row per CDR3 protein. Among about 490,000 distinct CDR3 sequences listed, 15% to 20% were seen once. The CDR3 has 14 amino acids. V was pared by 7 bases and J by 0 bases, with 10 bases between. In germline, CDR1 is LNHDA, CDR2 SQIVND (reference sequence). Study-wide findings and caveats: HLA-C-restricted CMV clonotypes gave the most frequent clonotype in two of eight donors.

Notes on this clonotype: Antigen specificity is unknown.

The TCR was taken from a human donor in good health (CMV status not recorded). Some clones in this sample may be carry-over from other donors' samples. The rearrangement links TRBV19 to TRBJ2-1; D call uncertain. Sequencing was done on a sample of CD8+ T cells from PBMCs. CDR3 amino acids: CASMTGFSYNEQFF. CDR3 sequence (DNA): TGTGCCAGTATGACCGGGTTCTCCTACAATGAGCAGTTCTTC.